What follows are 8 T cell receptor beta chains derived from one specimen sequenced in a study of radiation and T cells in renal cell carcinoma. Time point here: baseline pretreatment blood. The treatment: 15 Gy SBRT to primary tumor, nephrectomy 4 weeks later. Here immunoSEQ multiplex PCR was the method, and the copy in TCRdb shows in-frame clones only, minus some. The sample holds about 130,000 clones, approximately 80% seen once. The material was blood, obtained from a patient whose treatment included radiotherapy and nephrectomy. The receptors were gathered from a woman aged 55-70 years with renal cell carcinoma.

This clone was counted between two and nine times. J is TRBJ1-1 and V is TRBV10-3, with D possibly TRBD1 on 5 matching bases. CDR1 and CDR2 (germline): ENHRY, SYGVKD. The CDR3 is 14 residues long. Trimming pared 3 bases from V and 2 bases from J, leaving 10 bases between. The CDR3 loop is CAISDRAVNTEAFF. The DNA of the CDR3 is TGTGCCATCAGTGACAGGGCTGTAAACACTGAAGCTTTCTTT.

The chain joins TRBV7-2 to TRBJ2-7, with D maybe TRBD2 (5 bases). Trimming left V 5 bases short and J 7 bases short, with 18 bases between. This CDR3 has 14 residues. The germline V gene encodes CDR1 SGHTA and CDR2 FQGNSA. DNA of the CDR3: TGTGCCAGCAGCACCAGGACTGGGTTAAAGGAGCAGTACTTC. This sequence encodes CASSTRTGLKEQYF.

This clone was seen a handful of times. This chain connects TRBV5-1 to TRBJ2-3; tentatively, D is TRBD1 (6 bases). V was shortened by 1 base and J by 2 bases, with 14 bases between the two germline ends. CDR1 SGHRS and CDR2 YFSETQ come from the germline V gene. The CDR3 totals 16 residues. The CDR3 sequence: CASSLNPVGATDTQYF. The CDR3 DNA reads as TGCGCCAGCAGCTTGAATCCAGTGGGGGCCACAGATACGCAGTATTTT.

The CDR3 protein is CASSVPETQYF. The CDR3 nucleotides read TGTGCCAGCAGTGTTCCAGAGACCCAGTACTTC. The chain uses TRBV2 and TRBJ2-5; D is unclear. The CDR3 totals 11 residues. Trimming cost V 4 bases and J 4 bases, with 4 bases left between them. The germline V gene has CDR1 SNHLY and CDR2 FYNNEI.

This clone occurred once. CDR3 sequence reads: CASSLGWQTYGYTF. CDR3 nucleotides: TGTGCCAGCAGTTTAGGTTGGCAGACCTATGGCTACACCTTC. The chain employs TRBV28 and TRBJ1-2; D unclear. V lost 2 bases and J 4 bases, leaving 11 bases between the germline ends. The CDR3 consists of 14 residues. Germline CDR1 MDHEN, CDR2 SYDVKM.

The rearrangement links TRBV9 to TRBJ1-1; D may be TRBD1 (5 bases). CDR1 is SGDLS, CDR2 YYNGEE, per germline. The CDR3 is made up of 15 amino acids. The V and J ends lost 0 bases and 4 bases respectively, with 13 bases between them. Written as DNA, the CDR3 is TGTGCCAGCAGCGTAGTACCAGGGATGGGCACTGAAGCTTTCTTT. Protein product: CASSVVPGMGTEAFF.

This chain connects TRBV7-9 to TRBJ2-3; TRBD2 aligns across 10 bases. V lost 4 bases, J lost 0 bases, and 4 bases stayed unmatched. There are 16 residues in the CDR3. Germline V lookup: CDR1 SEHNR, CDR2 FQNEAQ (reference sequence). The CDR3 nucleotides are TGTGCCAGCAGCTATCCGACTAGCGGGAGCACAGATACGCAGTATTTT. It translates to CASSYPTSGSTDTQYF.

The V gene is TRBV4-1, the J gene TRBJ1-2; D gene ambiguous. This CDR3 comprises 14 residues. In germline, CDR1 is MGHRA, CDR2 YSYEKL. The V and J ends lost 0 bases and 2 bases respectively, with 7 bases between them. The CDR3 bases are TGCGCCAGCAGCCAAGATGTCAGAAACTATGGCTACACCTTC. Its protein product is CASSQDVRNYGYTF.